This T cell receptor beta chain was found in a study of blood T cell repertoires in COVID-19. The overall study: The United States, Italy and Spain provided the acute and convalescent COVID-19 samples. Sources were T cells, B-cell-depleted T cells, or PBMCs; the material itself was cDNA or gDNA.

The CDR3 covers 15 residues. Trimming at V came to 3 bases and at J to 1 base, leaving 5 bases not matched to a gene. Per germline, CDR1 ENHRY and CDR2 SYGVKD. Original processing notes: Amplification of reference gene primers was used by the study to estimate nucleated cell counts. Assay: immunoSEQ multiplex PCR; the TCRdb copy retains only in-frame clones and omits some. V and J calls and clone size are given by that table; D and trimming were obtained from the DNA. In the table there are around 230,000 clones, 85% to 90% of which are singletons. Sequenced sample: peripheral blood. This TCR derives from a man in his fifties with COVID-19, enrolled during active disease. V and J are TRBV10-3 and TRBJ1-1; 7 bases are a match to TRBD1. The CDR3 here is CAISDPGQQNTEAFF. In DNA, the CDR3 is TGTGCCATCAGTGACCCGGGACAGCAGAACACTGAAGCTTTCTTT.